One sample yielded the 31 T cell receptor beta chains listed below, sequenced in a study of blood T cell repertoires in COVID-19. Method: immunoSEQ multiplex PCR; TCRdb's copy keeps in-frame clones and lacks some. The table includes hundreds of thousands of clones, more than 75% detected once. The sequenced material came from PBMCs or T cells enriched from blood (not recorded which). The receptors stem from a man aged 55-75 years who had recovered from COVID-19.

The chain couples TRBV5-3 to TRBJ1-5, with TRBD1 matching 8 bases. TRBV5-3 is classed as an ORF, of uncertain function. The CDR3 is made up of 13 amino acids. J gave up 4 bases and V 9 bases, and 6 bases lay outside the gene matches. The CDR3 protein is CAKTGAKNQPQHF. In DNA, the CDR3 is TGTGCCAAGACAGGGGCAAAAAATCAGCCCCAGCATTTT.

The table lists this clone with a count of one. The CDR3 DNA reads TGTGCCAGCAGTTGGGGACAGGGAATCCCCGGGGAGCTGTTTTTT. Its protein product is CASSWGQGIPGELFF. This chain uses TRBV6-5 with TRBJ2-2, with 9 nucleotides matching TRBD1. Germline CDR1 MNHEY, CDR2 SVGAGI. Unmatched junction bases numbered 6, after V lost 4 bases and J lost 6 bases. This CDR3 comprises 15 residues.

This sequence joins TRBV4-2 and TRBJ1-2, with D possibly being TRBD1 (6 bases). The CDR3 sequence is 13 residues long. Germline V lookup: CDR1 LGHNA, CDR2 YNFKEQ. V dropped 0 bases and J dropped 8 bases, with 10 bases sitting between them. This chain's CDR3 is CASSQEQGHGYTF. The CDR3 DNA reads TGTGCCAGCAGCCAAGAACAGGGTCACGGCTACACCTTC.

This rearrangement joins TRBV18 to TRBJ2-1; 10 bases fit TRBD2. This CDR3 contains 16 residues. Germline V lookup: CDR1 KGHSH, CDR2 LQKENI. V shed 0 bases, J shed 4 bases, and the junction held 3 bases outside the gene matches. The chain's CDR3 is CASSPPGTSAYNEQFF. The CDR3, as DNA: TGTGCCAGCTCACCACCTGGGACTAGCGCTTACAATGAGCAGTTCTTC.

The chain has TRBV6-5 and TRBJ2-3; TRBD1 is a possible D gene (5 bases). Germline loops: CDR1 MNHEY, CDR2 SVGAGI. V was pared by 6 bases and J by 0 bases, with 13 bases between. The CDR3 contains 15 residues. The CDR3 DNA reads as TGTGCCAGCAGCGGACACCTCAGAAGCACAGATACGCAGTATTTT. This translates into CASSGHLRSTDTQYF.

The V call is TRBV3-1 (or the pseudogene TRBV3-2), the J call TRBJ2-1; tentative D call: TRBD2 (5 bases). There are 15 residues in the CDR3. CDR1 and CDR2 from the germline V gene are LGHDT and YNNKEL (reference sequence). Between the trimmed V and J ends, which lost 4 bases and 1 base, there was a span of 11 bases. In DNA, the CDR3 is TGTGCCAGCAGCCCAACTAGTTTGTCCTACAATGAGCAGTTCTTC. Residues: CASSPTSLSYNEQFF.

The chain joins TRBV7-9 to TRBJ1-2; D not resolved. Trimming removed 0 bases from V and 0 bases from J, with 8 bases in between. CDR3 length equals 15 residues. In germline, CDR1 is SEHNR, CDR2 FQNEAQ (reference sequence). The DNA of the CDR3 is TGTGCCAGCAGCTTAGCTGCCAGTCCTAACTATGGCTACACCTTC. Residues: CASSLAASPNYGYTF.

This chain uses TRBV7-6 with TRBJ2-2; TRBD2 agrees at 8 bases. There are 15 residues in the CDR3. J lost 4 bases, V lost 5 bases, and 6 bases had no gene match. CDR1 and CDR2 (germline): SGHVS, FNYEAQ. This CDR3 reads CASSQRGGLTGELFF. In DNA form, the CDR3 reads TGTGCCAGCAGCCAACGGGGGGGGCTCACCGGGGAGCTGTTTTTT.

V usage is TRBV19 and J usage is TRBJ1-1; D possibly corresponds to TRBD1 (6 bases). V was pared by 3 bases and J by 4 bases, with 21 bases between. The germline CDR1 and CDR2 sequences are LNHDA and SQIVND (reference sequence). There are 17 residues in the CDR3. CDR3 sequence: CASSIIGDRGGATEAFF. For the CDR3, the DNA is TGTGCCAGTAGTATTATAGGGGACCGAGGGGGAGCCACTGAAGCTTTCTTT.

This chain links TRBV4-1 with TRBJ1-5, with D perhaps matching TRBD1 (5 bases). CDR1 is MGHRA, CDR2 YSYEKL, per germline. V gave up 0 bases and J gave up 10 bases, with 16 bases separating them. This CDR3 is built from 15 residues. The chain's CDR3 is CASSQESRVTGPQHF. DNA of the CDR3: TGCGCCAGCAGCCAAGAATCCAGGGTGACGGGTCCCCAGCATTTT.

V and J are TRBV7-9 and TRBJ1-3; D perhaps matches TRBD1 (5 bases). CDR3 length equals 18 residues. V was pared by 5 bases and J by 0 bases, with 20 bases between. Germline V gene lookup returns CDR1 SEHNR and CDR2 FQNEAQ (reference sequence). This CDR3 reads CASSVFLGGANSGNTIYF. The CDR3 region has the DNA TGTGCCAGCAGCGTATTCCTCGGGGGTGCTAACTCTGGAAACACCATATATTTT.

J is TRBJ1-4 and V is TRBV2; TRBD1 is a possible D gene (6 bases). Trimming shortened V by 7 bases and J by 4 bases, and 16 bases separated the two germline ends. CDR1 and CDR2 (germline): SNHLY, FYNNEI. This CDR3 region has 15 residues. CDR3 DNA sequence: TGTGCCAGCACGCGTGGGGGGGCAGGTAATGAAAAACTGTTTTTT. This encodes CASTRGGAGNEKLFF.

The CDR3 loop reads CASSFGYTGELFF. CDR3 nucleotide sequence: TGTGCCAGCAGTTTCGGGTACACCGGGGAGCTGTTTTTT. The chain recombines TRBV12-3 or TRBV12-4 with TRBJ2-2; D gene uncertain. V was clipped by 3 bases and J by 3 bases, with 5 bases between them. The CDR3 consists of 13 residues.

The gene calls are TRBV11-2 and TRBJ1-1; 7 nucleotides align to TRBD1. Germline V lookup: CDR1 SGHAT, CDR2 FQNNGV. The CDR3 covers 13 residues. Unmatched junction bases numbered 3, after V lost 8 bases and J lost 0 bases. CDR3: CASRTGLNTEAFF. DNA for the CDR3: TGTGCCAGCCGGACAGGTTTGAACACTGAAGCTTTCTTT.

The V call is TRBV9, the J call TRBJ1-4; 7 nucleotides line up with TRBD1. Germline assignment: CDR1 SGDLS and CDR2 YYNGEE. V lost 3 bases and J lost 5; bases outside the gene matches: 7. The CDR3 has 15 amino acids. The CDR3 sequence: CASSDDRELNEKLFF. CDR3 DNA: TGTGCCAGCAGCGACGACAGGGAGCTGAATGAAAAACTGTTTTTT.

CDR3 nucleotides: TGTGCCAGCTCCACAGGGGCAGGCGGCTACACCTTC. It is translated as CASSTGAGGYTF. The chain carries TRBV27 and TRBJ1-2; 7 bases match TRBD1. Germline CDR1 MNHEY, CDR2 SMNVEV (reference sequence). The CDR3 has 12 amino acids. V gave up 8 bases and J gave up 8 bases; unmatched junction bases: 8.

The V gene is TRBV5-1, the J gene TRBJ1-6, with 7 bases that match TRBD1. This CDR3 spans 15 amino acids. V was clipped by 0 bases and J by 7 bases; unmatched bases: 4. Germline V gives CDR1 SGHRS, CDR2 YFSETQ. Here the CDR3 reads CASSLEGGWNSPLHF. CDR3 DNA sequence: TGCGCCAGCAGCTTGGAAGGGGGCTGGAATTCACCCCTCCACTTT. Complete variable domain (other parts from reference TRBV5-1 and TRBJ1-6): KAGVTQTPRYLIKTRGQQVTLSCSPISGHRSVSWYQQTPGQGLQFLFEYFSETQRNKGNFPGRFSGRQFSNSRSEMNVSTLELGDSALYLCASSLEGGWNSPLHFGNGTRLTVT.

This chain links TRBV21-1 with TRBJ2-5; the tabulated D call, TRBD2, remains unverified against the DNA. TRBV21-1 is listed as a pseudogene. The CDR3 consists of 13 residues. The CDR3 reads CASSTHSEETQYF. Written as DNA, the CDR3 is TGTGCCAGCAGCACCCACTCCGAAGAGACCCAGTACTTC.

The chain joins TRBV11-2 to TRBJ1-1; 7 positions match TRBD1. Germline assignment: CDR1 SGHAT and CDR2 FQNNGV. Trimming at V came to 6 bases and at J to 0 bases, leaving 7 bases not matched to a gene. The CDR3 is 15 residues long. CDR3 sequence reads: CASSTGTVMNTEAFF. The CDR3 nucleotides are TGTGCCAGCAGTACCGGGACAGTGATGAACACTGAAGCTTTCTTT.

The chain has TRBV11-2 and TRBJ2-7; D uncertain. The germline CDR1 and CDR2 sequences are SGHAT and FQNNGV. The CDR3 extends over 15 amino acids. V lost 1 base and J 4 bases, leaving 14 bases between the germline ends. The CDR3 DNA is TGTGCCAGCAGCTTAGTGGTGCGGCCGAAGTACGAGCAGTACTTC. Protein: CASSLVVRPKYEQYF.

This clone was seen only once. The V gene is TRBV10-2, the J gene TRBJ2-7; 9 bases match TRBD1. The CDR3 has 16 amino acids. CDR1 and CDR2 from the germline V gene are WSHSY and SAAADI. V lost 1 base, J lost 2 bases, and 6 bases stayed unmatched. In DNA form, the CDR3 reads TGCGCCAGCAGTGAGTACCGGGACAGGGTGGCCTACGAGCAGTACTTC. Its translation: CASSEYRDRVAYEQYF.

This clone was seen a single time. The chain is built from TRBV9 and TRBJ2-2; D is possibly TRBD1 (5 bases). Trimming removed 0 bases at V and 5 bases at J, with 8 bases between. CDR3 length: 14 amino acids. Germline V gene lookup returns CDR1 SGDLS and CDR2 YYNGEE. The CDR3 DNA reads TGTGCCAGCAGCGTAGGTCCAGGGACCGGGGAGCTGTTTTTT. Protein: CASSVGPGTGELFF.

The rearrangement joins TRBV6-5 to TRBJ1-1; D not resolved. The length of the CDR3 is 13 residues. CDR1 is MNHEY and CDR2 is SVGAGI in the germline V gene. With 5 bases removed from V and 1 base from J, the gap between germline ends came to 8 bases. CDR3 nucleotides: TGTGCCAGCAGTCTCACAAGGAACACTGAAGCTTTCTTT. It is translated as CASSLTRNTEAFF.

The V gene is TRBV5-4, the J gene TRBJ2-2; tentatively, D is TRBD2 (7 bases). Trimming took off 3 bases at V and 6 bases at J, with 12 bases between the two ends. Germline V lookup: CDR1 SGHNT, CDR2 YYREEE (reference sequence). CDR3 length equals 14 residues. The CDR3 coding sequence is TGTGCCAGCAGCTCCAAGGGGGGGGCCGGGGAGCTGTTTTTT. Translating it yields CASSSKGGAGELFF. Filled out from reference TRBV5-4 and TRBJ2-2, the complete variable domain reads ETGVTQSPTHLIKTRGQQVTLRCSSQSGHNTVSWYQQALGQGPQFIFQYYREEENGRGNFPPRFSGLQFPNYSSELNVNALELDDSALYLCASSSKGGAGELFFGEGSRLTVL.

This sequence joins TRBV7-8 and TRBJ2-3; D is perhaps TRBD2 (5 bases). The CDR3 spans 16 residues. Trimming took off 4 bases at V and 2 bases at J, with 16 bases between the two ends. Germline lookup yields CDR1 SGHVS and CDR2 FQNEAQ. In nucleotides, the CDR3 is TGTGCCAGCAGCTCCCGGTGGGAGAAACTCACAGATACGCAGTATTTT. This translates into CASSSRWEKLTDTQYF.

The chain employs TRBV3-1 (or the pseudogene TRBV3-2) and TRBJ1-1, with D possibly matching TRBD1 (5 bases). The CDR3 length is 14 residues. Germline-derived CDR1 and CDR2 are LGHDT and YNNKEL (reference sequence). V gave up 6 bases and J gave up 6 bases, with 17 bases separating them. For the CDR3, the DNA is TGTGCCAGCAGAGCTTTCCAGGGAACCGCTGAAGCTTTCTTT. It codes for CASRAFQGTAEAFF.

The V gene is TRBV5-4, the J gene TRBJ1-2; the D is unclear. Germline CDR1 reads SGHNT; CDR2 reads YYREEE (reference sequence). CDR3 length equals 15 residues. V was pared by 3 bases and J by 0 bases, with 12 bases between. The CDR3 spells CASSSQTRANYGYTF. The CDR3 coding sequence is TGTGCCAGCAGCTCCCAGACAAGAGCTAACTATGGCTACACCTTC.

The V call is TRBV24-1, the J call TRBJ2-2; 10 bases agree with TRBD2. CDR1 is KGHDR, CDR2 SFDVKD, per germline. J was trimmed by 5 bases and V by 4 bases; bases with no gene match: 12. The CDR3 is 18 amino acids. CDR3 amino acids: CATSDREASGRFTGELFF. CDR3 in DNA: TGTGCCACCAGTGACCGTGAGGCTAGCGGGAGATTTACCGGGGAGCTGTTTTTT.

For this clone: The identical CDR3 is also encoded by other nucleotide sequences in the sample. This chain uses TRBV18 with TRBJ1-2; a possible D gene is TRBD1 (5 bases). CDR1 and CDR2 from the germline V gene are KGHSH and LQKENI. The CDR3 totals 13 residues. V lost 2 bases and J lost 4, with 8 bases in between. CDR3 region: CASSPGQGYGYTF. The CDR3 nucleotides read TGTGCCAGCTCACCAGGGCAGGGCTATGGCTACACCTTC. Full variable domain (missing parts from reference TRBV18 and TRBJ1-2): NAGVMQNPRHLVRRRGQEARLRCSPMKGHSHVYWYRQLPEEGLKFMVYLQKENIIDESGMPKERFSAEFPKEGPSILRIQQVVRGDSAAYFCASSPGQGYGYTFGSGTRLTVV.

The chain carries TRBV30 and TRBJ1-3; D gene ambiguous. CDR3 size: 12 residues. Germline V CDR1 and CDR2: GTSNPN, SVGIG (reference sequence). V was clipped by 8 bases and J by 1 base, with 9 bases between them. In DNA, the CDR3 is TGTGCCGTACAGCAATCTGGAAACACCATATATTTT. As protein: CAVQQSGNTIYF.

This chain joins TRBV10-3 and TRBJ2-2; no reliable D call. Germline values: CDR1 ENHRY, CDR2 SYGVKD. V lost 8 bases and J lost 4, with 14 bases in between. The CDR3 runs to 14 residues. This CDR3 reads CAIADARFTGELFF. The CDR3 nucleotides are TGTGCCATCGCTGACGCTAGGTTCACCGGGGAGCTGTTTTTT.